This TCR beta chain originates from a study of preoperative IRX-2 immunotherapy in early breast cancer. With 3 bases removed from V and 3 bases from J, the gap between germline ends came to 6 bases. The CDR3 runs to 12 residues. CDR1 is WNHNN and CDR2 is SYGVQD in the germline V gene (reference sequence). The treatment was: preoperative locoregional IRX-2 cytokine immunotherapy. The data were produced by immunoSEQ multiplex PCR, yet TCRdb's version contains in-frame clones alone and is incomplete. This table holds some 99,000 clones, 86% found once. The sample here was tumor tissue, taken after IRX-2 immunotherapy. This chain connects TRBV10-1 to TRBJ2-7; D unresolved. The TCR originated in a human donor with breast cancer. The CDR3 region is CASSELGYEQYF. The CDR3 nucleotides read TGCGCCAGCAGTGAACTGGGCTACGAGCAGTACTTC.